These 12 T cell receptor beta chains were sequenced from one sample in a study of neurological immune-mediated disorders. One entry per CDR3 protein, called by TCRdb with MiXCR from the 5' RACE reads. The sample consists of 48,000 or so distinct CDR3 sequences, about a tenth of them appearing once. Sequencing was performed on PBMCs. The source is a woman in her thirties or forties with HTLV-1-associated myelopathy (HAM/TSP).

Worth noting for this clonotype: This may be a read error, as it is one base from a much larger clone. The V call is TRBV20-1, the J call TRBJ1-2; 9 nucleotides match TRBD1. Germline assignment: CDR1 DFQATT and CDR2 SNEGSKA (reference sequence). CDR3 size: 16 residues. CDR3: CSAQFNRGLFNYGYIF. CDR3 DNA: TGCAGTGCTCAATTCAACAGGGGGCTATTTAACTATGGCTACATCTTC.

This clonotype was counted at least ten times. CDR3 nucleotides: TGCGCCAGCAGCCAAGACAGGGTCGGCACAGATACGCAGTATTTT. Protein product: CASSQDRVGTDTQYF. The chain has TRBV4-3 and TRBJ2-3; the D gene is possibly TRBD1 (5 bases). The CDR3 spans 15 residues. With 0 bases removed from V and 1 base from J, the gap between germline ends came to 8 bases. Germline CDR1 LGHNA, CDR2 YSLEER.

In this sample, this clonotype turned up many times. This chain links TRBV2 with TRBJ1-2; unclear D gene. The CDR3 contains 11 residues. Per germline, CDR1 SNHLY and CDR2 FYNNEI. V was clipped by 6 bases and J by 3 bases, with 5 bases between them. In DNA form, the CDR3 reads TGTGCCAGCAGGAGGGACTATGGCTACACCTTC. It translates to CASRRDYGYTF. The complete variable domain, with remaining parts taken from reference TRBV2 and TRBJ1-2, reads EPEVTQTPSHQVTQMGQEVILRCVPISNHLYFYWYRQILGQKVEFLVSFYNNEISEKSEIFDDQFSVERPDGSNFTLKIRSTKLEDSAMYFCASRRDYGYTFGSGTRLTVV.

This clonotype was detected ten times or more. V usage is TRBV10-3 and J usage is TRBJ2-5, with TRBD2 identical over 8 bases. V lost 3 bases to trimming and J lost 5 bases; unmatched junction nucleotides: 11. CDR3 length: 16 residues. Germline-derived CDR1 and CDR2 are ENHRY and SYGVKD. CDR3 DNA sequence: TGTGCCATCAGTGAATTGGCTAGCGGGTTGGGGGAGACCCAGTACTTC. The encoded protein is CAISELASGLGETQYF.

Ten or more counts support this clonotype. The CDR3 is CASSLDAGGETQYF. The CDR3 DNA reads TGCGCCAGCAGCTTGGACGCGGGGGGGGAGACCCAGTACTTC. The rearrangement links TRBV5-1 to TRBJ2-5; 9 nucleotides agree with TRBD2. Unmatched junction bases numbered 2, after V lost 0 bases and J lost 5 bases. Germline loops: CDR1 SGHRS, CDR2 YFSETQ. The CDR3 is made up of 14 amino acids. Variable domain in full (rest from reference TRBV5-1 and TRBJ2-5): KAGVTQTPRYLIKTRGQQVTLSCSPISGHRSVSWYQQTPGQGLQFLFEYFSETQRNKGNFPGRFSGRQFSNSRSEMNVSTLELGDSALYLCASSLDAGGETQYFGPGTRLLVL.

This clonotype was recorded many times. CDR3 protein: CASSLRAVGEKLFF. In DNA, the CDR3 is TGTGCCAGCAGTCTACGGGCCGTAGGGGAAAAACTGTTTTTT. The chain is built from TRBV7-8 and TRBJ1-4; D remains ambiguous. This CDR3 has 14 residues. The V end was cut by 6 bases, the J end by 8 bases, with 16 bases between. From germline, CDR1 is SGHVS and CDR2 FQNEAQ.

This clonotype appeared many times. J is TRBJ1-5 and V is TRBV4-3; D call uncertain. Germline V lookup: CDR1 LGHNA, CDR2 YSLEER. This CDR3 comprises 15 residues. V was cut by 0 bases and J by 6 bases, with 12 bases left in between. The DNA of the CDR3 is TGCGCCAGCAGCCAAGATTGGCATTTCGGTCAGCCCCAGCATTTT. This encodes CASSQDWHFGQPQHF.

With respect to this clonotype: Germline is not matched at one junction end, which may reflect a read error. The V call is TRBV5-5, the J call TRBJ1-5; a possible D gene is TRBD1 (5 bases). The germline CDR1 and CDR2 sequences are SGHKS and YYEKEE (reference sequence). This CDR3 has 15 residues. The chain's CDR3 is CVSTPTAHSNQTQHF. The CDR3 DNA is TGTGTCAGCACCCCGACAGCCCATAGCAATCAGACCCAGCATTTT.

This clonotype has at least ten counts. The gene calls are TRBV6-2 or TRBV6-3 and TRBJ1-1, with D possibly TRBD1 on 5 matching bases. This CDR3 contains 13 residues. Trimming took 6 bases from V and 3 from J, leaving 11 bases between them. Germline assignment: CDR1 MNHEY and CDR2 SVGEGT. CDR3: CASRSGLDTEAFF. CDR3 in DNA: TGTGCCAGCAGGTCGGGGCTAGACACTGAAGCTTTCTTT.

This clonotype is labeled as large. This chain links TRBV3-1 with TRBJ2-4; 12 nucleotides agree with TRBD2. Unmatched junction bases numbered 2, after V lost 1 base and J lost 1 base. This CDR3 spans 17 amino acids. Germline lookup yields CDR1 LGHDT and CDR2 YNNKEL (reference sequence). The CDR3 bases are TGTGCCAGCAGCCAAGCTAGCGGGGGGGCCGCCAAAAACATTCAGTACTTC. Its protein product is CASSQASGGAAKNIQYF. Drawing the rest from reference TRBV3-1 and TRBJ2-4, the complete variable domain is DTAVSQTPKYLVTQMGNDKSIKCEQNLGHDTMYWYKQDSKKFLKIMFSYNNKELIINETVPNRFSPKSPDKAHLNLHINSLELGDSAVYFCASSQASGGAAKNIQYFGAGTRLSVL.

In this sample, this clonotype turned up many times. The J gene is TRBJ1-4, the V gene TRBV20-1; D may be TRBD1 (6 bases). Per the germline V gene, CDR1 is DFQATT and CDR2 is SNEGSKA (reference sequence). With 4 bases removed from V and 0 bases from J, the gap between germline ends came to 9 bases. CDR3 length: 14 amino acids. The CDR3 DNA reads as TGCAGTGCTACCGCAGGGGCAACTAATGAAAAACTGTTTTTT. It specifies CSATAGATNEKLFF.

This clonotype was seen a handful of times. The genes are TRBV14 and TRBJ2-3; tentatively, D is TRBD1 or TRBD2 (5 bases each). The germline V and J ends were trimmed by 4 bases and 0 bases, with 17 bases remaining between them. CDR1 SGHDN and CDR2 FVKESK come from the germline V gene. This CDR3 spans 17 amino acids. The CDR3 region has the DNA TGTGCCAGCAGCCGACGAATTGGGGGAGCTAGCACAGATACGCAGTATTTT. Protein product: CASSRRIGGASTDTQYF.